This record concerns one TCR beta chain sequence. Its antigen remains unknown. The data were taken from a study of radiotherapy plus CTLA-4 blockade in lung cancer. Study-wide context: Patients showed objective responses in 18% of cases and disease control in less than 35%.

Whole-study results and caveats: Per reports, early blood T cell clone dynamics, plus interferon-beta, forecast response most strongly. Following radiotherapy plus ipilimumab, tumor-derived TCR clones expanded in the blood.

Profiling relied on immunoSEQ multiplex PCR, and the TCRdb table lists in-frame clones only, not all of them. Of tens of thousands of clones listed, 70% to 85% were seen once; the top ten hold over 7.5%. Patients had chemo-refractory metastatic non-small-cell lung cancer and received focal radiation plus CTLA-4 blockade that used ipilimumab. V was pared by 3 bases and J by 11 bases, with 8 bases between. Germline values: CDR1 SEHNR, CDR2 FQNEAQ (reference sequence). This CDR3 has 11 residues. The sample consisted of peripheral blood, taken from a patient treated with radiotherapy plus ipilimumab. The chain is built from TRBV7-9 and TRBJ2-1; D is unresolved. This TCR came from a human donor with non-small cell lung cancer who had a complete response to radiotherapy plus ipilimumab. As DNA, the CDR3 is TGTGCCAGCAGCTTCTTCCGACAGCAGTTCTTC. This gives the protein CASSFFRQQFF.